This T cell receptor beta chain was identified during a study of blood T cell repertoires in COVID-19. About the research overall: From the United States, Italy and Spain came samples of acute and convalescent COVID-19. In each case, the material was cDNA or gDNA derived from T cells, B-cell-depleted T cells, or PBMCs.

Original handling: Amplification of reference gene primers provided the estimated nucleated cell counts. The assay was immunoSEQ multiplex PCR, and TCRdb's table has in-frame clones only and misses some. The V and J calls and the clone size are those of that table, but D and trimming were determined from the DNA. The top ten clones hold under 15% of a sample with roughly 70,000 clones, roughly 72% of them seen once. One Seattle source followed patients from active infection through their disease course. This TCR derives from a man in his fifties or sixties with COVID-19, enrolled during active disease. Sequenced: peripheral blood.

CDR3 loop: CASSYSWGQPQHF. Written as DNA, the CDR3 is TGTGCCAGCAGTTACTCGTGGGGCCAGCCCCAGCATTTT. The rearrangement uses TRBV6-5 and TRBJ1-5, with a weak D call TRBD1 (5 bases). From germline, CDR1 is MNHEY and CDR2 SVGAGI. The length of the CDR3 is 13 residues. Trimming left V 0 bases short and J 7 bases short, with 7 bases between.